A selection of T cell receptor beta chains follows, all from one sample in a study of T cells after yellow fever vaccination. One entry per CDR3 protein results from TCRdb running MiXCR on the 5' RACE reads. Among under 250,000 distinct CDR3 sequences listed, less than 9% were seen once. Material: CD4+ T cells sorted from PBMCs, obtained 15 days after the yellow fever booster vaccination. These receptors were taken from a man aged 25-45 years who received the YFV17D yellow fever vaccine. CDR3s include the opening cysteine and the closing phenylalanine or tryptophan. The D gene is left open where the match is weak. The size entry is marked missing in some rows and otherwise reads once, few, many or a size class.

CDR3aa: CASSSVLGYEQYF
CDR3nt: TGTGCCAGCAGTTCCGTCCTGGGCTACGAGCAGTACTTC
v_gene: TRBV6-2/TRBV6-3
j_gene: TRBJ2-7
abundance: many
d_gene: .

CDR3aa: CASSLIEGEQFF
CDR3nt: TGTGCCAGCAGCTTGATAGAGGGTGAGCAGTTCTTC
v_gene: TRBV7-9
j_gene: TRBJ2-1
abundance: few
d_gene: .

CDR3aa: CAISEPYGTSGGNEADTQYF
CDR3nt: TGTGCCATCAGTGAGCCATATGGGACTAGCGGGGGTAATGAGGCAGATACGCAGTATTTT
v_gene: TRBV10-3
j_gene: TRBJ2-3
abundance: .
d_gene: TRBD2

CDR3aa: CASSLWREETQYF
CDR3nt: TGTGCCAGCAGCTTATGGAGGGAAGAGACCCAGTACTTC
v_gene: TRBV7-2
j_gene: TRBJ2-5
abundance: many
d_gene: .

CDR3aa: CASSLYLPGTSETRTTYEQYF
CDR3nt: TGTGCCAGCAGCCTGTACCTCCCCGGGACTAGCGAAACCCGAACAACCTACGAGCAGTACTTC
v_gene: TRBV7-2
j_gene: TRBJ2-7
abundance: many
d_gene: TRBD2

CDR3aa: CASSSMAGPGNTIYF
CDR3nt: TGTGCCAGCAGCTCGATGGCGGGCCCTGGAAACACCATATATTTT
v_gene: TRBV7-3
j_gene: TRBJ1-3
abundance: .
d_gene: .

CDR3aa: CASSSPGLANEQFF
CDR3nt: TGTGCCAGCAGCTCGCCGGGACTAGCGAATGAGCAGTTCTTC
v_gene: TRBV7-6
j_gene: TRBJ2-1
abundance: .
d_gene: TRBD2

CDR3aa: CASSPGEAFYEQYF
CDR3nt: TGTGCCAGCTCACCGGGGGAGGCCTTCTACGAGCAGTACTTC
v_gene: TRBV18
j_gene: TRBJ2-7
abundance: few
d_gene: .

CDR3aa: CASSPNPGEDYEQYF
CDR3nt: TGTGCCAGCTCACCAAATCCAGGGGAGGATTACGAGCAGTACTTC
v_gene: TRBV18
j_gene: TRBJ2-7
abundance: few
d_gene: .

CDR3aa: CASSPQTSGRANEQYF
CDR3nt: TGCGCCAGCAGCCCCCAGACTAGCGGGAGGGCAAACGAGCAGTACTTC
v_gene: TRBV5-1
j_gene: TRBJ2-7
abundance: few
d_gene: TRBD2

CDR3aa: CASSVGADTGKLFF
CDR3nt: TGTGCCAGCAGCGTAGGGGCAGACACCGGGAAGCTGTTTTTT
v_gene: TRBV9
j_gene: TRBJ2-2
abundance: .
d_gene: .

CDR3aa: CASSLFSGTNTGELFF
CDR3nt: TGTGCCAGCAGCTTATTCAGCGGTACGAACACCGGGGAGCTGTTTTTT
v_gene: TRBV7-6
j_gene: TRBJ2-2
abundance: many
d_gene: .

CDR3aa: CSARDWVSGSYNEQFF
CDR3nt: TGCAGTGCTAGAGATTGGGTTAGCGGGTCTTACAATGAGCAGTTCTTC
v_gene: TRBV20-1
j_gene: TRBJ2-1
abundance: few
d_gene: TRBD2

CDR3aa: CASSARWTRSETQYF
CDR3nt: TGTGCCAGCAGCGCGAGGTGGACTAGATCTGAGACCCAGTACTTC
v_gene: TRBV21-1
j_gene: TRBJ2-5
abundance: many
d_gene: .

CDR3aa: CAISELVEQYF
CDR3nt: TGTGCCATCAGTGAGTTAGTCGAGCAGTACTTC
v_gene: TRBV10-3
j_gene: TRBJ2-7
abundance: .
d_gene: .

CDR3aa: CASSPPGPGTGELFF
CDR3nt: TGCGCCAGCAGCCCGCCGGGACCCGGAACCGGGGAGCTGTTTTTT
v_gene: TRBV5-1
j_gene: TRBJ2-2
abundance: .
d_gene: .

CDR3aa: CAIWAGSGNTIYF
CDR3nt: TGTGCCATCTGGGCCGGGTCTGGAAACACCATATATTTT
v_gene: TRBV10-3
j_gene: TRBJ1-3
abundance: .
d_gene: .

CDR3aa: CASSSFTGRVEAFF
CDR3nt: TGTGCCAGCAGTTCTTTTACAGGGCGCGTTGAAGCTTTCTTT
v_gene: TRBV12-3/TRBV12-4
j_gene: TRBJ1-1
abundance: many
d_gene: .

CDR3aa: CASSSSGLAGANEQFF
CDR3nt: TGTGCCAGCAGTTCCTCCGGACTAGCGGGAGCCAATGAGCAGTTCTTC
v_gene: TRBV28
j_gene: TRBJ2-1
abundance: .
d_gene: TRBD2

CDR3aa: CSARHLTPLRISSYNEQFF
CDR3nt: TGCAGTGCTAGACACTTAACGCCGCTACGAATTAGCTCCTACAATGAGCAGTTCTTC
v_gene: TRBV20-1
j_gene: TRBJ2-1
abundance: few
d_gene: .

CDR3aa: CASSPGLTGGNTEAFF
CDR3nt: TGTGCCAGCAGTCCAGGGTTGACAGGGGGCAACACTGAAGCTTTCTTT
v_gene: TRBV6-5
j_gene: TRBJ1-1
abundance: few
d_gene: TRBD1

CDR3aa: CASSRTGTGGNIQYF
CDR3nt: TGTGCCAGCAGCCGAACCGGGACAGGGGGGAACATTCAGTACTTC
v_gene: TRBV7-2
j_gene: TRBJ2-4
abundance: many
d_gene: TRBD1

CDR3aa: CASSRTPVGPYNEQFF
CDR3nt: TGTGCCAGCAGCAGAACCCCGGTTGGGCCCTACAATGAGCAGTTCTTC
v_gene: TRBV5-5
j_gene: TRBJ2-1
abundance: many
d_gene: .

CDR3aa: CRVRSGSPDTQYF
CDR3nt: TGCAGAGTCCGTAGCGGGAGCCCAGATACGCAGTATTTT
v_gene: TRBV20-1
j_gene: TRBJ2-3
abundance: .
d_gene: TRBD2

CDR3aa: CASSYTGGPWAEQYF
CDR3nt: TGTGCCAGCAGCTACACGGGAGGGCCTTGGGCCGAGCAGTACTTC
v_gene: TRBV7-8
j_gene: TRBJ2-7
abundance: many
d_gene: TRBD2

CDR3aa: CASSLSDTFSYNEQFF
CDR3nt: TGTGCCAGCAGCTTATCAGACACCTTCTCCTACAATGAGCAGTTCTTC
v_gene: TRBV5-5
j_gene: TRBJ2-1
abundance: few
d_gene: .

CDR3aa: CASSPPQGYGYTF
CDR3nt: TGTGCCAGCAGCCCGCCACAGGGCTATGGCTACACCTTC
v_gene: TRBV7-2
j_gene: TRBJ1-2
abundance: .
d_gene: .

CDR3aa: CASLSWAYEQFF
CDR3nt: TGTGCCAGCTTATCCTGGGCGTATGAGCAGTTCTTC
v_gene: TRBV28
j_gene: TRBJ2-1
abundance: many
d_gene: .

CDR3aa: CASSLPGGGKRESFSYNEQFF
CDR3nt: TGTGCCAGCAGCTTACCCGGAGGGGGGAAGCGGGAGAGCTTCTCCTACAATGAGCAGTTCTTC
v_gene: TRBV7-9
j_gene: TRBJ2-1
abundance: many
d_gene: TRBD2

CDR3aa: CAISEASGQGSGNTIYF
CDR3nt: TGTGCCATCAGTGAGGCCTCAGGACAGGGGTCCGGAAACACCATATATTTT
v_gene: TRBV10-3
j_gene: TRBJ1-3
abundance: many
d_gene: TRBD1

CDR3aa: CASSQARVGRETQYF
CDR3nt: TGCGCCAGCAGCCAAGCCAGGGTAGGGAGGGAGACCCAGTACTTC
v_gene: TRBV4-3
j_gene: TRBJ2-5
abundance: many
d_gene: .